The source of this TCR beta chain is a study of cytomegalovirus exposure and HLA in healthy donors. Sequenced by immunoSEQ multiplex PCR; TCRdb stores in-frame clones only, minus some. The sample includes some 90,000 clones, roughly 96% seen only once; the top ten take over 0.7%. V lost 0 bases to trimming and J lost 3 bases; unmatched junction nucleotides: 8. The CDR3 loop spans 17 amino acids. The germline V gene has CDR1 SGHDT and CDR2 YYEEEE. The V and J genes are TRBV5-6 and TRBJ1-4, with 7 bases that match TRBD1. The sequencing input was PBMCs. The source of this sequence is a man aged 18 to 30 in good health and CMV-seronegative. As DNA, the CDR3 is TGTGCCAGCAGCTTGGGCGCAGGGGGTATGGCTAATGAAAAACTGTTTTTT. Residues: CASSLGAGGMANEKLFF.